This entry lists 21 T cell receptor beta chains sequenced from one sample in a study of cytomegalovirus exposure and HLA in healthy donors. PCR employed 60 Vbeta and 13 Jbeta primers. Libraries were prepared by immunoSEQ multiplex PCR; TCRdb keeps only in-frame clonotypes and omits some of them. Counted here are roughly 130,000 clones, 55% to 75% occurring once; the ten biggest clones make up around 1.6%. The sample comprised PBMCs. These receptors came from a man aged 25 to 40 in good health and CMV-seropositive.

Here the CDR3 DNA reads TGTGCCAGCAGCGATGACAGTAACACTGAAGCTTTCTTT. Translated, it gives CASSDDSNTEAFF. This chain connects TRBV5-4 to TRBJ1-1; a possible D gene is TRBD1 (5 bases). The CDR3 loop spans 13 amino acids. Germline V lookup: CDR1 SGHNT, CDR2 YYREEE (reference sequence). Trimming stripped 4 bases from V and 2 bases from J, with 9 bases between.

This clone was counted between two and nine times. The chain recombines TRBV4-3 with TRBJ1-4, with D tentatively TRBD1 (5 bases). The V end was cut by 0 bases, the J end by 5 bases, with 10 bases between. Per germline, CDR1 LGHNA and CDR2 YSLEER. This CDR3 is built from 15 residues. CDR3 region: CASSQDMWTNEKLFF. The CDR3 DNA sequence: TGCGCCAGCAGCCAAGATATGTGGACAAATGAAAAACTGTTTTTT.

This clone was recorded a few times. The junction and the germline gene differ at one end; a read error may be behind it. The chain couples TRBV7-7 to TRBJ2-7, with 9 bases aligning to TRBD1. Germline CDR1 is SSHAT and CDR2 is FNYEAQ (reference sequence). This CDR3 contains 13 residues. For the CDR3, the DNA is TGTGCTAGCAGCTTACAGGGGGCGAGCGAGCAGTACTTC. Translation gives CASSLQGASEQYF.

This clone was counted between two and nine times. DNA of the CDR3: TGTGCCAGCAGTGTTACAGGGAACACTGAAGCTTTCTTT. Translation gives CASSVTGNTEAFF. This rearrangement joins TRBV2 to TRBJ1-1; weak D call: TRBD1 (5 bases). CDR1 and CDR2 (germline): SNHLY, FYNNEI. The V and J ends lost 4 bases and 1 base respectively, with 7 bases between them. This CDR3 is built from 13 residues.

The table lists this clone with a few counts. The chain is built from TRBV5-1 and TRBJ1-2; perhaps TRBD1 as D (6 bases). The CDR3 spans 16 residues. Germline CDR1 reads SGHRS; CDR2 reads YFSETQ. Trimming stripped 0 bases from V and 2 bases from J, with 14 bases between. CDR3 loop: CASSLGQATRNYGYTF. The CDR3, as DNA: TGCGCCAGCAGCTTGGGACAGGCTACTCGGAACTATGGCTACACCTTC. Together with reference TRBV5-1 and TRBJ1-2, the CDR3 gives the full variable domain: KAGVTQTPRYLIKTRGQQVTLSCSPISGHRSVSWYQQTPGQGLQFLFEYFSETQRNKGNFPGRFSGRQFSNSRSEMNVSTLELGDSALYLCASSLGQATRNYGYTFGSGTRLTVV.

CDR3 loop: CASRRQGYTEAFF. The CDR3 bases are TGTGCCAGCAGGAGACAGGGTTACACTGAAGCTTTCTTT. This rearrangement joins TRBV2 to TRBJ1-1, with 7 bases lining up with TRBD1. In germline, CDR1 is SNHLY, CDR2 FYNNEI. V shed 6 bases and J 3 bases; nucleotides not matched to a gene: 4. The CDR3 is made up of 13 amino acids.

This rearrangement joins TRBV14 to TRBJ2-7, with 13 bases matching TRBD2. The V and J ends lost 4 bases and 2 bases, in that order; junction bases with no gene match: 2. From germline, CDR1 is SGHDN and CDR2 FVKESK. This CDR3 comprises 15 residues. The CDR3 coding sequence is TGTGCCAGCAGCCGCGGGACTAGCGGGACCTACGAGCAGTACTTC. It specifies CASSRGTSGTYEQYF.

The chain is built from TRBV6-4 and TRBJ2-2; 9 bases align to TRBD2. There are 17 residues in the CDR3. The V and J ends lost 5 bases and 5 bases, in that order; junction bases with no gene match: 12. Germline V gene data show CDR1 as MRHNA and CDR2 as SNTAGT. The DNA for the CDR3 is TGTGCCAGCAGTCTCCGGGGGCTAGCGGGAAAGACCGGGGAGCTGTTTTTT. This gives the protein CASSLRGLAGKTGELFF.

J is TRBJ2-5 and V is TRBV29-1, with TRBD1 identical over 9 bases. The J call may be mistaken, given a closer DNA end match to TRBJ2-7. CDR3 length: 14 residues. From germline, CDR1 is SQVTM and CDR2 ANQGSEA. The CDR3 DNA reads TGCAGCGTTGCCCACAGGGGGCTCTCCTACGAGCAGTACTTC. This translates into CSVAHRGLSYEQYF.

The rearrangement uses TRBV13 and TRBJ1-5; 11 positions agree with TRBD1. The V and J ends lost 0 bases and 6 bases, in that order; junction bases with no gene match: 7. Per the germline V gene, CDR1 is PRHDT and CDR2 is FYEKMQ (reference sequence). This CDR3 contains 17 residues. The CDR3, as DNA: TGTGCCAGCAGCTTAGGAGGACAGGGGGCGGTTAGTCAGCCCCAGCATTTT. It is translated as CASSLGGQGAVSQPQHF.

The chain links TRBV28 to TRBJ2-7; the match to TRBD2 covers 10 bases. Germline lookup yields CDR1 MDHEN and CDR2 SYDVKM. V shed 6 bases and J 7 bases; nucleotides not matched to a gene: 12. CDR3 length equals 15 residues. The CDR3 is CASRTGLASPTEQYF. CDR3 coding DNA: TGTGCCAGCAGAACGGGACTAGCGAGCCCTACGGAGCAGTACTTC. Filled out from reference TRBV28 and TRBJ2-7, the complete variable domain reads DVKVTQSSRYLVKRTGEKVFLECVQDMDHENMFWYRQDPGLGLRLIYFSYDVKMKEKGDIPEGYSVSREKKERFSLILESASTNQTSMYLCASRTGLASPTEQYFGPGTRLTVT.

The V gene is TRBV6-5, the J gene TRBJ2-7; D perhaps matches TRBD2 (5 bases). Germline-derived CDR1 and CDR2 are MNHEY and SVGAGI. This CDR3 has 16 residues. The ends were cut back, 0 bases at V and 0 bases at J, with 12 bases in the middle. CDR3 sequence (DNA): TGTGCCAGCAGTTACTCGGTCCGGGGTATCTCCTACGAGCAGTACTTC. Protein sequence: CASSYSVRGISYEQYF.

V usage is TRBV9 and J usage is TRBJ2-3; TRBD2 matches at 9 bases. The germline V gene has CDR1 SGDLS and CDR2 YYNGEE. This CDR3 is built from 20 residues. Unmatched junction bases numbered 14, after V lost 0 bases and J lost 0 bases. The CDR3 nucleotides are TGTGCCAGCAGCGTAGGGGCTAGCGGGAAACGGCGGTTTAGCACAGATACGCAGTATTTT. Protein product: CASSVGASGKRRFSTDTQYF.

V usage is TRBV7-2 and J usage is TRBJ2-5, with 14 bases aligning to TRBD2. V shed 5 bases and J 5 bases; nucleotides not matched to a gene: 4. The CDR3 loop spans 15 amino acids. Germline-derived CDR1 and CDR2 are SGHTA and FQGNSA. This CDR3 reads CASSAGLAGVETQYF. In DNA form, the CDR3 reads TGTGCCAGCAGCGCGGGACTAGCGGGAGTGGAGACCCAGTACTTC.

This clone was detected only a few times. This chain connects TRBV4-3 to TRBJ2-2, with 12 bases identical to TRBD2. Trimming at V came to 4 bases and at J to 2 bases, leaving 8 bases not matched to a gene. CDR3 length: 18 residues. Germline V CDR1 and CDR2: LGHNA, YSLEER. The CDR3 loop is CASSRDTSGRFNTGELFF. The CDR3 DNA sequence: TGCGCCAGCAGCCGGGACACTAGCGGGAGGTTTAACACCGGGGAGCTGTTTTTT.

V usage is TRBV11-2 and J usage is TRBJ2-7; D is possibly TRBD2 (6 bases). In germline, CDR1 is SGHAT, CDR2 FQNNGV. V dropped 4 bases and J dropped 4 bases, with 14 bases sitting between them. There are 14 residues in the CDR3. CDR3 amino acids: CASSSGGKVYEQYF. CDR3 bases: TGTGCCAGCAGCTCGGGCGGGAAGGTGTACGAGCAGTACTTC. The full variable domain, in which reference TRBV11-2 and TRBJ2-7 provide the parts outside the CDR3, is EAGVAQSPRYKIIEKRQSVAFWCNPISGHATLYWYQQILGQGPKLLIQFQNNGVVDDSQLPKDRFSAERLKGVDSTLKIQPAKLEDSAVYLCASSSGGKVYEQYFGPGTRLTVT.

The chain is built from TRBV7-9 and TRBJ1-2; TRBD1 might be the D (6 bases). Trimming stripped 5 bases from V and 6 bases from J, with 22 bases between. This CDR3 region has 16 residues. Germline CDR1 SEHNR, CDR2 FQNEAQ (reference sequence). This chain's CDR3 is CASSTAGTYVSDGYTF. CDR3 bases: TGTGCCAGCAGCACCGCCGGGACATACGTTTCGGATGGCTACACCTTC.

This clone has only one observation. The V call is TRBV5-1, the J call TRBJ2-7; D might be TRBD1 (6 bases). Trimming cost V 2 bases and J 3 bases, with 9 bases left between them. This CDR3 is 13 amino acids long. CDR1 and CDR2 from the germline V gene are SGHRS and YFSETQ. The CDR3 protein is CASSFAGDYEQYF. The DNA for the CDR3 is TGCGCCAGCAGCTTTGCAGGGGACTACGAGCAGTACTTC.

This clone has a handful of counts. The chain uses TRBV18 and TRBJ1-1; D remains unclear. Germline CDR1 KGHSH, CDR2 LQKENI. This CDR3 is 13 amino acids long. V was shortened by 6 bases and J by 1 base, with 9 bases between the two germline ends. The CDR3 is CASSYNRNTEAFF. In nucleotides, the CDR3 is TGTGCCAGCTCCTACAACAGGAACACTGAAGCTTTCTTT.

DNA of the CDR3: TGTGCCAGCACTGGACTAGCGGGGGACACCGGGGAGCTGTTTTTT. The encoded protein is CASTGLAGDTGELFF. The chain joins TRBV25-1 to TRBJ2-2; TRBD2 matches at 13 bases. V dropped 7 bases and J dropped 3; count of bases not matched to a gene: 2. Germline V gene data show CDR1 as MGHDK and CDR2 as SYGVNS. The CDR3 sequence is 15 residues long. The whole variable domain, remainder taken from reference TRBV25-1 and TRBJ2-2, is EADIYQTPRYLVIGTGKKITLECSQTMGHDKMYWYQQDPGMELHLIHYSYGVNSTEKGDLSSESTVSRIRTEHFPLTLESARPSHTSQYLCASTGLAGDTGELFFGEGSRLTVL.

This clone is medium-sized within its sample. The V gene is TRBV4-2, the J gene TRBJ1-5; TRBD1 matches at 9 bases. Germline CDR1 is LGHNA and CDR2 is YNFKEQ. V shed 1 base, J shed 6 bases, and the junction held 7 bases outside the gene matches. The CDR3 runs to 16 residues. CDR3 protein: CASSQGGDRDPQPQHF. The CDR3 bases are TGTGCCAGCAGCCAAGGGGGGGACAGGGATCCTCAGCCCCAGCATTTT.